The 10 T cell receptor beta chains below come from one sample, sequenced in a study of blood T cell repertoires in COVID-19. Sequencing was performed with immunoSEQ multiplex PCR; in TCRdb, only in-frame clones are kept and a portion is missing. Here the sample spans 90,000 to 120,000 clones, around 66% being singletons. The sample comprised peripheral blood. These receptors all stem from a man older than 75 with acute or convalescent COVID-19.

The chain recombines TRBV28 with TRBJ2-7; D perhaps matches TRBD2 (6 bases). Per germline, CDR1 MDHEN and CDR2 SYDVKM. The CDR3 totals 15 residues. Trimming shortened V by 5 bases and J by 3 bases, and 17 bases separated the two germline ends. The CDR3 bases are TGTGCCAGCAGTCCCACCGTGTTAGCGGACTACGAGCAGTACTTC. As protein: CASSPTVLADYEQYF.

This clone was seen more than once but under ten times. This chain links TRBV9 with TRBJ2-7; maybe TRBD1 (6 bases). CDR1 and CDR2 (germline): SGDLS, YYNGEE. The V and J ends lost 4 bases and 1 base respectively, with 12 bases between them. This CDR3 region has 14 residues. The CDR3 nucleotides read TGTGCCAGCAGCCCCCGACAGGCGTCCTACGAGCAGTACTTC. Amino acids: CASSPRQASYEQYF.

The CDR3 sequence: CASSQGDLHTDEQFF. The CDR3 bases are TGCGCCAGCAGTCAAGGAGACCTCCATACGGATGAGCAGTTCTTC. The J gene is TRBJ2-1, the V gene TRBV5-1; D is unclear. The length of the CDR3 is 15 residues. V shed 5 bases and J shed 8 bases, with 20 bases lying between them. CDR1 is SGHRS and CDR2 is YFSETQ in the germline V gene.

This clone was observed a handful of times. The genes are TRBV19 and TRBJ2-3, with 8 bases aligning to TRBD2. CDR1 and CDR2 from the germline V gene are LNHDA and SQIVND (reference sequence). This CDR3 is built from 15 residues. V gave up 3 bases and J gave up 7 bases; unmatched junction bases: 9. The CDR3 nucleotides are TGTGCCAGTAGTATGAAGGTAGCGGGATCATATACGCAGTATTTT. Its translation is CASSMKVAGSYTQYF.

This clone has more than one count but fewer than ten. The V gene is TRBV29-1, the J gene TRBJ1-4, with TRBD1 as a possible D gene (5 bases). V was clipped by 7 bases and J by 3 bases, with 15 bases between them. The germline V gene encodes CDR1 SQVTM and CDR2 ANQGSEA. The CDR3 sequence is 14 residues long. For the CDR3, the DNA is TGCAGCGCAAGCGGGGGGTTACCTAATGAAAAACTGTTTTTT. It translates to CSASGGLPNEKLFF.

The V and J genes are TRBV9 and TRBJ2-1; D possibly corresponds to TRBD1 (6 bases). Germline V lookup: CDR1 SGDLS, CDR2 YYNGEE. The length of the CDR3 is 16 residues. The germline V and J ends were trimmed by 4 bases and 0 bases, with 14 bases remaining between them. As DNA, the CDR3 is TGTGCCAGCAGCCCAGGGGCGGAGAGCTCCTACAATGAGCAGTTCTTC. Amino acid sequence: CASSPGAESSYNEQFF.

The CDR3 bases are TGTGCCAGCAGCCAAGCGGGGTACTCATATTTT. It yields the protein CASSQAGYSYF. The chain employs TRBV3-1 (or the pseudogene TRBV3-2) and TRBJ1-3; no clear D. The CDR3 runs 11 residues. CDR1 is LGHDT, CDR2 YNNKEL, per germline (reference sequence). V was shortened by 1 base and J by 15 bases, with 10 bases between the two germline ends.

The chain uses TRBV5-5 and TRBJ1-2, with D perhaps matching TRBD1 (6 bases). This CDR3 region has 13 residues. V lost 4 bases and J lost 3, with 10 bases in between. Germline V gene sequence: CDR1 SGHKS, CDR2 YYEKEE (reference sequence). CDR3 sequence: CASSLAGDYGYTF. CDR3 in DNA: TGTGCCAGCAGCCTGGCAGGGGACTATGGCTACACCTTC.

This clone came up a few times. This sequence joins TRBV6-5 and TRBJ2-1, with a weak D call TRBD2 (5 bases). V dropped 10 bases and J dropped 7 bases, with 14 bases sitting between them. The CDR3 is made up of 12 amino acids. Germline CDR1 MNHEY, CDR2 SVGAGI. In nucleotides, the CDR3 is TGTGCCACCCTGGACTTTACAAATGAGCAGTTCTTC. This gives the protein CATLDFTNEQFF.

This chain uses TRBV6-5 with TRBJ1-5; D is uncertain. The V end was cut by 2 bases, the J end by 3 bases, with 8 bases between. The CDR3 sequence is 14 residues long. Germline CDR1 and CDR2: MNHEY and SVGAGI. DNA for the CDR3: TGTGCCAGCAGTTACGATGGCACCAATCAGCCCCAGCATTTT. It encodes CASSYDGTNQPQHF.